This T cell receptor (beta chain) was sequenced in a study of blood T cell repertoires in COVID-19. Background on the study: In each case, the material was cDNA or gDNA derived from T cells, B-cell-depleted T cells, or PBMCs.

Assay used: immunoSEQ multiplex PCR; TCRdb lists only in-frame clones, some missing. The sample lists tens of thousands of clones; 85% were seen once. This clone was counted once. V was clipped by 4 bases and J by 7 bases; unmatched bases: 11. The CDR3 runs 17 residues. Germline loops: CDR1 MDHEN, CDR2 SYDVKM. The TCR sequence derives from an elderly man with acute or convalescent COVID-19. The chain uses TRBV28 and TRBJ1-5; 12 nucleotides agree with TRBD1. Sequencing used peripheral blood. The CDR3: CASSSPGTGGGAQPQHF. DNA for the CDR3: TGTGCCAGCAGTTCTCCCGGGACAGGGGGCGGAGCGCAGCCCCAGCATTTT.